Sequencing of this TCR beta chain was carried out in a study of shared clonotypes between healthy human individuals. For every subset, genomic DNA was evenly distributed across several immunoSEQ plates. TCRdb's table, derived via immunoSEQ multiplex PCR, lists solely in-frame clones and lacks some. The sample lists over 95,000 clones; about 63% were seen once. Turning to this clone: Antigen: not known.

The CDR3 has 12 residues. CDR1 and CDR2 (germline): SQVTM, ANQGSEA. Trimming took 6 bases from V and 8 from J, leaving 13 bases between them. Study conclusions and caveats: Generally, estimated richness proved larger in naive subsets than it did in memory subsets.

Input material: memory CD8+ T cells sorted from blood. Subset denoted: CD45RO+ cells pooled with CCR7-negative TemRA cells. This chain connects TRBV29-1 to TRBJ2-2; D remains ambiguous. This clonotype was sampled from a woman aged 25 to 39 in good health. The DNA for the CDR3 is TGCAGCGTCTCACCCCCAAGGGGGGAGCTGTTTTTT. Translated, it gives CSVSPPRGELFF.